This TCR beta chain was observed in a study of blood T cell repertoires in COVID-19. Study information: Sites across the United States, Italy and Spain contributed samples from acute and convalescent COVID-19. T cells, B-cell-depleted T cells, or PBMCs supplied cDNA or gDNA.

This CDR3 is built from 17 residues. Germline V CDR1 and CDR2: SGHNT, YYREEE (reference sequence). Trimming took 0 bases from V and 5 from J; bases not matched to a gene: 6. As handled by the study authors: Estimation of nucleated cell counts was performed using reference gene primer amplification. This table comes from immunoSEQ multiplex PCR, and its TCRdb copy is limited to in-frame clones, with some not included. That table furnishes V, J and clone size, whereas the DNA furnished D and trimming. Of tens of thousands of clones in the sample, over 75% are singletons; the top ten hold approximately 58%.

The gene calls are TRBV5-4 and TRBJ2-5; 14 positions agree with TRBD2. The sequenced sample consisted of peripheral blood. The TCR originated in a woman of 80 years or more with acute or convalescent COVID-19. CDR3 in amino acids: CASSLEGLAGVKETQYF. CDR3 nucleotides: TGTGCCAGCAGCTTGGAGGGACTAGCGGGAGTAAAGGAGACCCAGTACTTC.